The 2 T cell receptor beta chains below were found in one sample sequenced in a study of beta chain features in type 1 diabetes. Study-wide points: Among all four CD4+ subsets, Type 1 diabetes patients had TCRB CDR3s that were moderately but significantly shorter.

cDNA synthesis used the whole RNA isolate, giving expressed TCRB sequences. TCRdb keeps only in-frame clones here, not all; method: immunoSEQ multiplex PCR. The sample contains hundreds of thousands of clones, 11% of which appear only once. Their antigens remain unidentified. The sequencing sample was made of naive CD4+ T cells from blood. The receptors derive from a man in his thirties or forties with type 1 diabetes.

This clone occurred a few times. The CDR3 DNA sequence: TGTGCCAGCAGCTCACAGGGGAGGGAGACCCAGTACTTC. Protein product: CASSSQGRETQYF. The chain combines TRBV7-2 with TRBJ2-5, with a tentative D call TRBD1 (7 bases). Germline V gives CDR1 SGHTA, CDR2 FQGNSA. V gave up 4 bases and J gave up 5 bases, with 11 bases separating them. This CDR3 has 13 residues.

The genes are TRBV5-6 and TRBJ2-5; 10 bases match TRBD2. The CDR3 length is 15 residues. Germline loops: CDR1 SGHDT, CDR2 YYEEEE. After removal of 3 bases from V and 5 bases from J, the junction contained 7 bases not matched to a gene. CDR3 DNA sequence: TGTGCCAGCAGCTCTAGCGGGGGTCCACGGGAGACCCAGTACTTC. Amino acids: CASSSSGGPRETQYF. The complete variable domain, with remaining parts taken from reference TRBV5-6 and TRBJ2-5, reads DAGVTQSPTHLIKTRGQQVTLRCSPKSGHDTVSWYQQALGQGPQFIFQYYEEEERQRGNFPDRFSGHQFPNYSSELNVNALLLGDSALYLCASSSSGGPRETQYFGPGTRLLVL.